A single sample is the source of the 24 T cell receptor beta chains below, sequenced in a study of cytotoxic CD8 clonotypes in ibrutinib-treated CLL. Clones were read by immunoSEQ multiplex PCR, and TCRdb kept only the in-frame ones, dropping some. This sample has 70,000 to 80,000 clones; approximately 80% occur once, and the top ten carry 7.7%. Sample: PBMCs, taken at disease progression, from a patient treated with ibrutinib. The source is a human donor with chronic lymphocytic leukemia.

V usage is TRBV9 and J usage is TRBJ1-3; D possibly corresponds to TRBD1 (5 bases). The CDR3 length is 15 residues. V shed 0 bases and J shed 0 bases, with 7 bases lying between them. Germline values: CDR1 SGDLS, CDR2 YYNGEE. The CDR3 loop is CASSVGQSSGNTIYF. CDR3 DNA: TGTGCCAGCAGCGTAGGACAGAGCTCTGGAAACACCATATATTTT.

This clone was detected only once. The chain links TRBV7-9 to TRBJ2-7, with a tentative D call TRBD2 (5 bases). CDR3 length equals 17 residues. Trimming removed 3 bases at V and 4 bases at J, with 22 bases between. Germline V gives CDR1 SEHNR, CDR2 FQNEAQ (reference sequence). The CDR3 reads CASSFSPGWVATYEQYF. The DNA for the CDR3 is TGTGCCAGCAGCTTCAGCCCGGGATGGGTCGCAACATACGAGCAGTACTTC.

The chain links TRBV9 to TRBJ2-3; 13 bases are shared with TRBD2. V shed 0 bases and J 3 bases; nucleotides not matched to a gene: 13. CDR3 length: 20 amino acids. Germline-derived CDR1 and CDR2 are SGDLS and YYNGEE. The CDR3 loop is CASSVGLTSGRRFATDTQYF. CDR3 nucleotide sequence: TGTGCCAGCAGCGTAGGACTGACTAGCGGGAGGCGTTTTGCAACAGATACGCAGTATTTT.

J is TRBJ2-7 and V is TRBV28, with D unclear. The CDR3 consists of 11 residues. The germline gives CDR1 MDHEN, CDR2 SYDVKM. V gave up 7 bases and J gave up 0 bases, with 4 bases separating them. The CDR3 here is CASISSYEQYF. In nucleotides, the CDR3 is TGTGCCAGCATCTCCTCCTACGAGCAGTACTTC.

The J gene is TRBJ2-2, the V gene TRBV7-3; 12 bases map to TRBD2. V gave up 5 bases and J gave up 3 bases; unmatched junction bases: 4. CDR1 and CDR2 from the germline V gene are SGHTA and FQGTGA. The CDR3 runs 16 residues. The CDR3 bases are TGTGCCAGCAGCAGCGGACTAGCGGGATACACCGGGGAGCTGTTTTTT. The encoded protein is CASSSGLAGYTGELFF. The entire variable domain, with the rest obtained from reference TRBV7-3 and TRBJ2-2, is as follows: GAGVSQTPSNKVTEKGKYVELRCDPISGHTALYWYRQSLGQGPEFLIYFQGTGAADDSGLPNDRFFAVRPEGSVSTLKIQRTERGDSAVYLCASSSGLAGYTGELFFGEGSRLTVL.

This chain uses TRBV5-1 with TRBJ1-2, with 8 bases fitting TRBD1. The CDR3 spans 14 residues. Germline V gene lookup returns CDR1 SGHRS and CDR2 YFSETQ. V gave up 1 base and J gave up 7 bases; unmatched junction bases: 6. The CDR3 bases are TGCGCCAGCAGCTTGTTTCAGGGGGCTCTTGGCTACACCTTC. Translated: CASSLFQGALGYTF.

This clone has a single count. The chain carries TRBV18 and TRBJ1-6; possible D gene TRBD1, 6 bases. The CDR3 is 18 amino acids. Trimming shortened V by 6 bases and J by 3 bases, and 21 bases separated the two germline ends. Germline V gene sequence: CDR1 KGHSH, CDR2 LQKENI. CDR3 sequence: CASSPQLGGQGYNSPLHF. The CDR3 coding sequence is TGTGCCAGCTCCCCTCAATTGGGGGGGCAAGGCTATAATTCACCCCTCCACTTT.

This clone was recorded only once. This chain uses TRBV30 with TRBJ1-5, with a tentative D call TRBD1 (5 bases). The germline V gene has CDR1 GTSNPN and CDR2 SVGIG (reference sequence). V lost 7 bases and J lost 7, with 20 bases in between. CDR3 size: 14 residues. The CDR3 here is CAFNQGRDGQPQHF. CDR3 nucleotide sequence: TGTGCCTTCAACCAGGGCAGGGACGGACAGCCCCAGCATTTT.

The V gene is TRBV7-9, the J gene TRBJ2-7; unclear D gene. Germline V gene sequence: CDR1 SEHNR, CDR2 FQNEAQ (reference sequence). There are 12 residues in the CDR3. V lost 6 bases and J lost 2, with 8 bases in between. Written as DNA, the CDR3 is TGTGCCAGCAGGGTGGGTCCCTACGAGCAGTACTTC. Translating it yields CASRVGPYEQYF.

The chain employs TRBV14 and TRBJ1-1; D possibly corresponds to TRBD1 (5 bases). Deletions cut 4 bases from V and 9 bases from J, with 12 bases between. CDR3 length equals 12 residues. Per germline, CDR1 SGHDN and CDR2 FVKESK. The CDR3 region has the DNA TGTGCCAGCAGCCCTGGGGGGGACCAAGCTTTCTTT. Amino acid sequence: CASSPGGDQAFF.

This clone was observed once. The rearrangement joins TRBV10-2 to TRBJ2-7; a weak D match, TRBD2 (6 bases). Between the trimmed V and J ends, which lost 8 bases and 0 bases, there was a span of 14 bases. CDR3 length: 14 residues. The germline gives CDR1 WSHSY, CDR2 SAAADI. DNA for the CDR3: TGCGCCAGCGAGGAGGGGCCAAACTCCTACGAGCAGTACTTC. This gives the protein CASEEGPNSYEQYF.

This chain uses TRBV19 with TRBJ2-7, with 8 bases aligning to TRBD1. Germline V gene data show CDR1 as LNHDA and CDR2 as SQIVND (reference sequence). The CDR3 runs to 15 residues. Unmatched junction bases numbered 7, after V lost 4 bases and J lost 2 bases. In nucleotides, the CDR3 is TGTGCCAGTAGTAGCTCGGCAGGGGGCACCTACGAGCAGTACTTC. It specifies CASSSSAGGTYEQYF.

Only one count was recorded for this clone. The gene calls are TRBV10-2 and TRBJ1-3; TRBD1 might be the D (6 bases). The CDR3 runs 13 residues. Germline CDR1 and CDR2: WSHSY and SAAADI. V was trimmed by 9 bases and J by 4 bases, leaving 13 bases between them. The CDR3: CASQGGTGNTIYF. The DNA for the CDR3 is TGCGCCAGTCAAGGGGGAACGGGAAACACCATATATTTT.

DNA for the CDR3: TGTGCCAGCAGCCCTACAGGGGGCAATCAGCCCCAGCATTTT. This encodes CASSPTGGNQPQHF. This chain joins TRBV7-9 and TRBJ1-5; TRBD1 aligns across 7 bases. J lost 2 bases, V lost 5 bases, and 3 bases had no gene match. Per germline, CDR1 SEHNR and CDR2 FQNEAQ (reference sequence). The CDR3 sequence is 14 residues long.

This clone was detected a few times. The V and J genes are TRBV29-1 and TRBJ1-1; D might be TRBD1 (6 bases). The CDR3 consists of 10 residues. Germline CDR1 and CDR2: SQVTM and ANQGSEA. Trimming took off 4 bases at V and 10 bases at J, with 10 bases between the two ends. CDR3 in amino acids: CSVGPGVAFF. In DNA, the CDR3 is TGCAGCGTTGGGCCAGGGGTAGCTTTCTTT.

This chain joins TRBV27 and TRBJ2-1; TRBD1 matches at 9 bases. Germline loops: CDR1 MNHEY, CDR2 SMNVEV (reference sequence). Trimming at V came to 6 bases and at J to 8 bases, leaving 11 bases not matched to a gene. CDR3 size: 15 residues. The CDR3 DNA reads TGTGCCAGCAGGCGTCCGGGACAGGGATTGCATGAGCAGTTCTTC. Protein product: CASRRPGQGLHEQFF.

V usage is TRBV7-9 and J usage is TRBJ2-5, with TRBD2 identical over 9 bases. V lost 0 bases to trimming and J lost 2 bases; unmatched junction nucleotides: 4. Germline V gene lookup returns CDR1 SEHNR and CDR2 FQNEAQ (reference sequence). The CDR3 contains 16 residues. The CDR3 region is CASSLAAGGRQETQYF. The CDR3 region has the DNA TGTGCCAGCAGCTTAGCAGCGGGAGGACGACAAGAGACCCAGTACTTC.

CDR3 protein: CASSSGTGGNIQYF. The CDR3 DNA is TGTGCCAGCAGCTCCGGGACAGGGGGGAACATTCAGTACTTC. This rearrangement joins TRBV27 to TRBJ2-4; TRBD1 matches at 11 bases. The junction had 5 bases not matched to a gene; V was cut back by 6 bases and J by 7 bases. Germline-derived CDR1 and CDR2 are MNHEY and SMNVEV (reference sequence). The CDR3 totals 14 residues.

The rearrangement uses TRBV7-3 and TRBJ2-1; D is uncertain. There are 13 residues in the CDR3. V was trimmed by 3 bases and J by 0 bases, leaving 3 bases between them. Germline-derived CDR1 and CDR2 are SGHTA and FQGTGA. CDR3 nucleotide sequence: TGTGCCAGCAGCTTTACCTCCTACAATGAGCAGTTCTTC. Amino acid sequence: CASSFTSYNEQFF.

The chain links TRBV29-1 to TRBJ2-5, with 9 bases lining up with TRBD1. CDR1 is SQVTM and CDR2 is ANQGSEA in the germline V gene. CDR3 size: 14 residues. CDR3 residues: CSFKRDRARETQYF. CDR3 coding DNA: TGCAGTTTCAAAAGGGACAGGGCCAGGGAGACCCAGTACTTC.

The chain has TRBV19 and TRBJ1-3; D call uncertain. Germline V gene lookup returns CDR1 LNHDA and CDR2 SQIVND (reference sequence). CDR3 length: 16 residues. V was cut by 6 bases and J by 0 bases, with 15 bases left in between. The DNA for the CDR3 is TGTGCCAGTAGACTTGGGGAGAGAATCTCTGGAAACACCATATATTTT. Protein product: CASRLGERISGNTIYF.

The V gene is TRBV7-9, the J gene TRBJ1-5, with no clear D. The length of the CDR3 is 13 residues. The V and J ends lost 5 bases and 4 bases respectively, with 9 bases between them. Germline V gives CDR1 SEHNR, CDR2 FQNEAQ (reference sequence). CDR3 sequence: CASSRTENQPQHF. The CDR3 DNA sequence: TGTGCCAGCAGCCGGACTGAGAATCAGCCCCAGCATTTT.

This clone has just one count. The J gene is TRBJ2-5, the V gene TRBV5-1; 9 positions match TRBD1. The CDR3 runs 13 residues. Per the germline V gene, CDR1 is SGHRS and CDR2 is YFSETQ. V dropped 4 bases and J dropped 4; count of bases not matched to a gene: 2. The CDR3 DNA is TGCGCCAGCAGCAAGACAGGGGGAGAGACCCAGTACTTC. This sequence encodes CASSKTGGETQYF.

This chain joins TRBV18 and TRBJ2-3; possibly TRBD2 for D (5 bases). This CDR3 has 15 amino acids. V was trimmed by 4 bases and J by 4 bases, leaving 15 bases between them. The V gene's germline CDR1 is KGHSH and CDR2 LQKENI. CDR3 nucleotides: TGTGCCAGCTCACGCGAGGGAATTCCCGCAGATACGCAGTATTTT. This translates into CASSREGIPADTQYF.